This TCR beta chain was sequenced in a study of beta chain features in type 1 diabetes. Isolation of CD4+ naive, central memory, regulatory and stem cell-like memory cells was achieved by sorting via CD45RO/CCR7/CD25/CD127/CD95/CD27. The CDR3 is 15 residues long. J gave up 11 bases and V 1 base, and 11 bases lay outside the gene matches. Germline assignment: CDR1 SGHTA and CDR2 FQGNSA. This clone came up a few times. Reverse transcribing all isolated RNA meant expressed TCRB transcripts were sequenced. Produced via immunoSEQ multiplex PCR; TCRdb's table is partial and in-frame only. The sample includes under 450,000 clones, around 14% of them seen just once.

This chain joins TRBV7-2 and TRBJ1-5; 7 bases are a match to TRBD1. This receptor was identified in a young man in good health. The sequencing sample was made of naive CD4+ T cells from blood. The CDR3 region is CASSLGQGGSQSQHF. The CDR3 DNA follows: TGTGCCAGCAGCTTAGGACAGGGTGGGTCGCAATCCCAGCATTTT.